This section outlines one T cell receptor beta chain sequence together with its context. No antigen is known for it. With 6 bases clipped from V and 1 base from J, the junction kept 3 bases outside the gene matches. CDR3 length: 13 residues. Germline CDR1 reads MNHEY; CDR2 reads SMNVEV (reference sequence). Produced via immunoSEQ multiplex PCR; TCRdb's table is partial and in-frame only. The sample includes some 76,000 clones, approximately 94% of them seen just once. The sample is drawn from a study of cytomegalovirus exposure and HLA in healthy donors. Regarding the study as a whole: Rarity held for most TCR sequences, but there were some public TCRs that occurred in many donors.

The origin of this receptor is a woman between 18 and 30 years old in good health and CMV-seronegative. What was sequenced was PBMCs. The genes are TRBV27 and TRBJ2-7; 7 nucleotides line up with TRBD1. The CDR3 is CASSTGASYEQYF. Written as DNA, the CDR3 is TGTGCCAGCAGCACAGGGGCTTCCTACGAGCAGTACTTC.